Included here is one TCR beta chain sequence, with context. The record originates from a study of blood T cell repertoires in COVID-19. The wider study: Specimens from acute and convalescent COVID-19 originated in the United States, Italy and Spain. In each case, the material was cDNA or gDNA derived from T cells, B-cell-depleted T cells, or PBMCs.

In the authors' workflow: Amplifying reference gene primers gave estimates of nucleated cell counts. Clones were read by immunoSEQ multiplex PCR, and TCRdb kept only the in-frame ones, dropping some. The DNA gave D and trimming, while V, J and clone size come from that table. The repertoire consists of approximately 300,000 clones, with 86% occurring once and the leading ten covering under 2%. This sequence was found in a woman aged 45-65 years with acute or convalescent COVID-19. The material sequenced was peripheral blood.

The CDR3: CASSYRTANYGYTF. The DNA for the CDR3 is TGTGCCAGCAGCTACCGGACAGCTAACTATGGCTACACCTTC. The chain combines TRBV7-2 with TRBJ1-2; possibly TRBD1 for D (6 bases). Germline values: CDR1 SGHTA, CDR2 FQGNSA. The ends were cut back, 4 bases at V and 0 bases at J, with 9 bases in the middle. The CDR3 runs to 14 residues.